This T cell receptor (beta chain) was recorded in a study of CD8+ T cells in alopecia areata. The study's findings and limits: Lesional scalp, notably in alopecia totalis/universalis, had clonality above that of normal scalp. The study also sequences resident alphabeta T cells of normal skin in scalp samples. Between patients, shared TCR sequences were less clear than in mice. This was possibly due in part to HLA diversity in the patient population.

The V gene end was trimmed by 6 bases and the J gene end by 2 bases; junction bases not matched to a gene: 9. The CDR3 has 15 amino acids. In germline, CDR1 is MDHEN, CDR2 SYDVKM. Lesional scalp punch biopsies and peripheral blood came from alopecia areata patients. TCR sequencing used cDNA made by reverse transcription of extracted RNA. Method: immunoSEQ multiplex PCR; TCRdb's copy keeps in-frame clones and lacks some. The profile covers about 82,000 clones, with 51% appearing a single time and about 6% taken by the ten largest. Worth noting for this clone: Its antigen is still unknown.

The rearrangement joins TRBV28 to TRBJ1-2; 7 nucleotides align to TRBD1. The clonotype originates from a human donor with alopecia areata. Sequenced material: NKG2D-high CD8+ T cells sorted from blood. CDR3 in DNA: TGTGCCAGCAGCCCGGTAGGGGGCATAAACTATGGCTACACCTTC. This translates into CASSPVGGINYGYTF.